Sequencing of this T cell receptor (beta chain) was carried out in a study of T cell responses to AZD1222 COVID-19 vaccine. Study-wide points: Just a handful of AZD1222 recipients tested seropositive at baseline.

Assay used: immunoSEQ multiplex PCR; TCRdb lists only in-frame clones, some missing. The repertoire holds over 130,000 clones, with around nine tenths as singletons. Notes on this clone: Its cognate antigen is unknown.

CDR1 MGHRA and CDR2 YSYEKL come from the germline V gene. J gave up 5 bases and V 4 bases, and 17 bases lay outside the gene matches. This CDR3 region has 19 residues. This material consisted of peripheral blood, taken 28 days after the second AZD1222 dose. The chain is built from TRBV4-1 and TRBJ2-1; 10 positions match TRBD2. This TCR derives from an adult who received the AZD1222 COVID-19 vaccine. DNA for the CDR3: TGCGCCAGCAGCCCAGACGGGGGCGGATTGCTAGCGGGAGACAATGAGCAGTTCTTC. Amino acid sequence: CASSPDGGGLLAGDNEQFF.